Listed here are 30 T cell receptor beta chains from one sample, sequenced in a study of post-analysis software for immune sequencing data. The antigens of these receptors remain unknown. Unique-molecular-identifier-tagged TCR beta cDNA libraries were used. TCRdb passed the PCR reads through MiXCR, listing each CDR3 protein once. The sample lists about 770,000 distinct CDR3 sequences; around 42% were seen once. Study findings and constraints: Relative to controls, patients had a handful of TRBV segments at higher frequency, with TRBV5-6, TRBV5-1 and TRBV20-1 among these.

Source material: blood. Receptors were obtained from a girl aged 10-17 years with multiple sclerosis.

The rearrangement links TRBV20-1 to TRBJ2-7, with a tentative D call TRBD2 (6 bases). CDR1 is DFQATT, CDR2 SNEGSKA, per germline (reference sequence). Deletions cut 2 bases from V and 4 bases from J, with 15 bases between. This CDR3 is 14 amino acids long. As DNA, the CDR3 is TGCAGTGCTAGACGACCGGGAGTCGGGTACGAGCAGTACTTC. Its translation is CSARRPGVGYEQYF.

DNA for the CDR3: TGTGCCAGCAGTGGCTGGACAGGCAACTACGAGCAGTACTTC. Translation gives CASSGWTGNYEQYF. The chain links TRBV12-3 or TRBV12-4 to TRBJ2-4, with 7 positions matching TRBD1. TRBJ2-7 matches the DNA end more closely, so the J call is doubtful. The CDR3 sequence is 14 residues long.

In its sample, this clonotype was seen a few times. The chain combines TRBV5-1 with TRBJ1-6; no reliable D call. V lost 4 bases to trimming and J lost 7 bases, with 12 bases between them. The CDR3 totals 14 residues. Germline V gene data show CDR1 as SGHRS and CDR2 as YFSETQ. CDR3 nucleotides: TGCGCCAGCAGCATCACGAGCGCGAATTCACCCCTCCACTTT. Translated, it gives CASSITSANSPLHF.

The chain joins TRBV12-3 or TRBV12-4 to TRBJ2-1; 11 nucleotides align to TRBD1. The CDR3 extends over 17 amino acids. The ends lost 6 bases at V and 4 bases at J; junction bases unmatched: 11. This CDR3 reads CASSRGVGTGGYNEQFF. The DNA for the CDR3 is TGTGCCAGCAGCCGGGGGGTAGGGACAGGGGGTTACAATGAGCAGTTCTTC.

V gene TRBV29-1 combines with J gene TRBJ2-7; weak D call: TRBD1 (6 bases). V was shortened by 5 bases and J by 7 bases, with 21 bases between the two germline ends. The CDR3 has 14 amino acids. Germline CDR1 and CDR2: SQVTM and ANQGSEA. CDR3 nucleotides: TGCAGCGTTTTACAACAGGGACCTTACAATGAGCAGTACTTC. The encoded protein is CSVLQQGPYNEQYF.

This clonotype was picked up a small number of times. J is TRBJ2-2 and V is TRBV12-3 or TRBV12-4; 9 bases are shared with TRBD1. The CDR3 length is 15 residues. Germline trimming cut 3 bases from V and 5 bases from J; bases unmatched to any gene: 4. CDR3 residues: CASSFHRGQTGELFF. In DNA form, the CDR3 reads TGTGCCAGCAGTTTTCACAGGGGGCAAACCGGGGAGCTGTTTTTT.

The chain employs TRBV7-2 and TRBJ2-1; D not resolved. CDR3 size: 11 residues. The V end lost 5 bases, the J end lost 10 bases, and 9 bases lay between the germline ends. Germline CDR1 SGHTA, CDR2 FQGNSA. In DNA, the CDR3 is TGTGCCAGCAGCCCCGTACTGGAGCAGTTCTTC. Its protein product is CASSPVLEQFF. The variable domain in full, completed from reference TRBV7-2 and TRBJ2-1, reads GAGVSQSPSNKVTEKGKDVELRCDPISGHTALYWYRQSLGQGLEFLIYFQGNSAPDKSGLPSDRFSAERTGGSVSTLTIQRTQQEDSAVYLCASSPVLEQFFGPGTRLTVL.

This clonotype has only one observation. Relative to the germline gene, one junction end is altered; a read error may explain this. The chain recombines TRBV28 with TRBJ2-6, with TRBD1 matching 7 bases. This CDR3 contains 16 residues. Germline CDR1 reads MDHEN; CDR2 reads SYDVKM. CDR3 bases: TGTGCCAGCAGTTTAGGACAGGTATCAGGGGCCAACGTCCGGACTTTC. It translates to CASSLGQVSGANVRTF. Supplemented by reference TRBV28 and TRBJ2-6, the full variable domain reads DVKVTQSSRYLVKRTGEKVFLECVQDMDHENMFWYRQDPGLGLRLIYFSYDVKMKEKGDIPEGYSVSREKKERFSLILESASTNQTSMYLCASSLGQVSGANVRTFGAGSRLTVL.

The rearrangement links TRBV7-2 to TRBJ2-3; no clear D gene. Germline-derived CDR1 and CDR2 are SGHTA and FQGNSA. V lost 2 bases to trimming and J lost 3 bases, with 9 bases between them. The CDR3 consists of 14 residues. The CDR3 sequence: CASSLYSQTDTQYF. In DNA form, the CDR3 reads TGTGCCAGCAGCTTATATTCTCAAACAGATACGCAGTATTTT. Based on the CDR3 plus reference TRBV7-2 and TRBJ2-3, the full variable domain is GAGVSQSPSNKVTEKGKDVELRCDPISGHTALYWYRQSLGQGLEFLIYFQGNSAPDKSGLPSDRFSAERTGGSVSTLTIQRTQQEDSAVYLCASSLYSQTDTQYFGPGTRLTVL.

The rearrangement links TRBV7-8 to TRBJ1-4; possible D gene TRBD1, 6 bases. Trimming removed 5 bases at V and 12 bases at J, with 16 bases between. This CDR3 has 13 residues. Germline CDR1 reads SGHVS; CDR2 reads FQNEAQ. The CDR3, as DNA: TGTGCCAGCAGCCAGACTAGGACAGCTCAACTGTTTTTT. Its translation: CASSQTRTAQLFF.

To note about this clonotype: One end of the junction fails to match germline, which may point to a read error. The J gene is TRBJ1-1, the V gene TRBV9; D not certain. The CDR3 is 14 residues long. Germline lookup yields CDR1 SGDLS and CDR2 YYNGEE. CDR3 sequence reads: CAGSPVLGLGEAFF. In nucleotides, the CDR3 is TGTGCCGGCAGCCCCGTACTGGGGTTGGGTGAAGCTTTCTTT.

The chain joins TRBV7-2 to TRBJ2-6; D possibly corresponds to TRBD2 (7 bases). The CDR3 length is 18 residues. Per germline, CDR1 SGHTA and CDR2 FQGNSA. The ends were cut back, 5 bases at V and 1 base at J, with 18 bases in the middle. The CDR3 sequence is CASSDLGAGVSGANVLTF. The CDR3 DNA follows: TGTGCCAGCAGCGACTTGGGGGCGGGGGTTTCTGGGGCCAACGTCCTGACTTTC.

This chain links TRBV5-1 with TRBJ2-1; 8 bases are shared with TRBD1. CDR1 SGHRS and CDR2 YFSETQ come from the germline V gene. The CDR3 spans 16 residues. V trimming: 3 bases; J trimming: 4 bases; junction bases outside the gene matches: 9. CDR3 loop: CASSYRTGTTYNEQFF. CDR3 coding DNA: TGCGCCAGCAGCTACCGGACAGGGACAACTTACAATGAGCAGTTCTTC.

This rearrangement joins TRBV6-5 to TRBJ2-5; 12 nucleotides agree with TRBD2. CDR1 is MNHEY, CDR2 SVGAGI, per germline. Trimming cost V 2 bases and J 8 bases; bases outside gene matches: 18. This CDR3 spans 19 amino acids. As DNA, the CDR3 is TGTGCCAGCAGTTACGATTGGCTAGCGGGAGGGTCTCCCAAGGAAACCCAGTACTTC. It encodes CASSYDWLAGGSPKETQYF.

This clonotype was observed a few times. This sequence joins TRBV29-1 and TRBJ2-5; no clear D. V dropped 2 bases and J dropped 2 bases, with 6 bases sitting between them. The CDR3 length is 12 residues. Germline V gene lookup returns CDR1 SQVTM and CDR2 ANQGSEA. The chain's CDR3 is CSVETGQETQYF. The CDR3 DNA is TGCAGCGTTGAAACCGGACAAGAGACCCAGTACTTC.

The V gene is TRBV7-2, the J gene TRBJ1-1, with D possibly being TRBD1 (6 bases). V dropped 1 base and J dropped 4 bases, with 19 bases sitting between them. The CDR3 has 17 amino acids. Germline assignment: CDR1 SGHTA and CDR2 FQGNSA. The CDR3 is CASSLEGGAGFGTEAFF. The CDR3 DNA sequence: TGTGCCAGCAGCTTAGAAGGGGGGGCGGGATTTGGCACTGAAGCTTTCTTT. The full variable domain, rest sourced from reference TRBV7-2 and TRBJ1-1, is GAGVSQSPSNKVTEKGKDVELRCDPISGHTALYWYRQSLGQGLEFLIYFQGNSAPDKSGLPSDRFSAERTGGSVSTLTIQRTQQEDSAVYLCASSLEGGAGFGTEAFFGQGTRLTVV.

The J gene is TRBJ1-5, the V gene TRBV20-1; D remains ambiguous. This CDR3 has 13 residues. Germline CDR1 is DFQATT and CDR2 is SNEGSKA (reference sequence). The V gene lost 1 base and the J gene lost 6 bases, with 10 bases spanning the gap. The CDR3 loop reads CSARAQIGQPQHF. The CDR3 DNA reads TGCAGTGCTAGAGCACAAATCGGTCAGCCCCAGCATTTT.

The chain couples TRBV28 to TRBJ1-5; the D gene is possibly TRBD1 (5 bases). The length of the CDR3 is 18 residues. The V end was cut by 1 base, the J end by 0 bases, with 16 bases between. In germline, CDR1 is MDHEN, CDR2 SYDVKM. CDR3 sequence: CASSLLQVAAHSNQPQHF. CDR3 in DNA: TGTGCCAGCAGTTTATTACAGGTGGCAGCACATAGCAATCAGCCCCAGCATTTT.

This clonotype has more than one count but fewer than ten. This chain connects TRBV7-2 to TRBJ2-1; 9 bases are shared with TRBD2. The V gene's germline CDR1 is SGHTA and CDR2 FQGNSA. After removal of 2 bases from V and 8 bases from J, the junction contained 7 bases not matched to a gene. The CDR3 sequence is 15 residues long. The CDR3 region is CASSLSSGKRYEQFF. CDR3 in DNA: TGTGCCAGCAGCTTATCTAGCGGGAAAAGATATGAGCAGTTCTTC.

This clonotype was recorded only once. The chain is built from TRBV12-3 or TRBV12-4 and TRBJ2-1, with 7 bases lining up with TRBD2. J lost 5 bases, V lost 1 base, and 5 bases had no gene match. The CDR3 covers 15 residues. This chain's CDR3 is CASSLGGTTNNEQFF. The DNA for the CDR3 is TGTGCCAGCAGTTTAGGGGGGACTACCAACAATGAGCAGTTCTTC.

The V call is TRBV6-1, the J call TRBJ2-1, with 9 bases matching TRBD1. The V segment lost 6 bases and the J segment 1 base; nucleotides outside the gene matches: 10. The V gene's germline CDR1 is MNHNS and CDR2 SASEGT. The CDR3 contains 17 residues. CDR3 residues: CASSQIQGAYSYNEQFF. As DNA, the CDR3 is TGTGCCAGCAGCCAAATACAGGGGGCATATTCCTACAATGAGCAGTTCTTC.

This clonotype was counted a few times. V usage is TRBV10-3 and J usage is TRBJ2-3; either TRBD1 or TRBD2 may fit D (5 bases each). The CDR3 runs 16 residues. V lost 5 bases and J lost 4, with 19 bases in between. Germline-derived CDR1 and CDR2 are ENHRY and SYGVKD. CDR3 in DNA: TGTGCCATCAGTACCCTTAGGGGAGCGAGCTCAGATACGCAGTATTTT. Amino acids: CAISTLRGASSDTQYF.

The gene calls are TRBV2 and TRBJ2-5, with unresolved D. Germline V gene lookup returns CDR1 SNHLY and CDR2 FYNNEI. This CDR3 spans 13 amino acids. V was shortened by 10 bases and J by 0 bases, with 12 bases between the two germline ends. The CDR3 sequence is CATHRGYQETQYF. The CDR3 nucleotides are TGTGCCACTCATCGCGGCTACCAAGAGACCCAGTACTTC.

This rearrangement joins TRBV20-1 to TRBJ2-1; 13 bases are a match to TRBD2. The length of the CDR3 is 19 residues. J lost 6 bases, V lost 2 bases, and 16 bases had no gene match. CDR1 DFQATT and CDR2 SNEGSKA come from the germline V gene (reference sequence). In DNA form, the CDR3 reads TGCAGTGCTAGATCTTCACTAGCGGGAGGGTTGATTGCGGGCAATGAGCAGTTCTTC. Amino acid sequence: CSARSSLAGGLIAGNEQFF.

This clonotype has only a few counts. The chain joins TRBV20-1 to TRBJ2-7, with TRBD1 identical over 7 bases. J lost 0 bases, V lost 5 bases, and 7 bases had no gene match. The CDR3 is 14 amino acids. Germline CDR1 and CDR2: DFQATT and SNEGSKA (reference sequence). CDR3 residues: CSAPRRDSSYEQYF. In DNA form, the CDR3 reads TGCAGTGCTCCCCGTAGGGACAGCTCCTACGAGCAGTACTTC.

The V and J genes are TRBV6-5 and TRBJ2-6; no clear D. Germline V gene data show CDR1 as MNHEY and CDR2 as SVGAGI. The CDR3 covers 15 residues. V was pared by 8 bases and J by 0 bases, with 11 bases between. The CDR3 loop reads CASRTYSSGANVLTF. DNA for the CDR3: TGTGCCAGCCGGACGTATAGCTCTGGGGCCAACGTCCTGACTTTC.

This chain links TRBV7-9 with TRBJ1-2; no clear D. Per the germline V gene, CDR1 is SEHNR and CDR2 is FQNEAQ (reference sequence). Trimming stripped 1 base from V and 2 bases from J, with 8 bases between. The CDR3 is 14 amino acids. DNA of the CDR3: TGTGCCAGCAGCTTAGTGGAGGAGAACTATGGCTACACCTTC. Translation: CASSLVEENYGYTF.

This chain joins TRBV19 and TRBJ1-2; D gene uncertain. The CDR3 extends over 15 amino acids. V was trimmed by 4 bases and J by 1 base, leaving 13 bases between them. Germline V CDR1 and CDR2: LNHDA, SQIVND (reference sequence). CDR3 sequence reads: CASSTPVGFNYGYTF. The CDR3 coding sequence is TGTGCCAGTAGTACCCCCGTGGGGTTTAACTATGGCTACACCTTC.

This clonotype was counted a few times. The chain is built from TRBV20-1 and TRBJ2-3; TRBD2 is a possible D gene (5 bases). The germline gives CDR1 DFQATT, CDR2 SNEGSKA (reference sequence). This CDR3 spans 14 amino acids. With 3 bases removed from V and 5 bases from J, the gap between germline ends came to 15 bases. The CDR3 DNA reads as TGCAGTGCTAGTCTGCCTAGCCTGGGAGATACGCAGTATTTT. This sequence encodes CSASLPSLGDTQYF.

This clonotype was recorded a few times. This chain connects TRBV12-5 to TRBJ2-1; 10 nucleotides align to TRBD1. This CDR3 is 15 amino acids long. Losses at the gene ends were 5 bases for V and 7 bases for J; bases not matched to a gene: 8. CDR1 and CDR2 (germline): LGHNT, FRNRAP. The CDR3 sequence is CASGRGQGRKNEQFF. The CDR3 bases are TGTGCTAGTGGTAGGGGACAGGGGAGGAAAAATGAGCAGTTCTTC.